This T cell receptor beta chain stems from a study of OX40 agonist ivuxolimab in advanced cancers. TCRdb's copy holds only in-frame clones and misses some; the assay was immunoSEQ multiplex PCR. Among approximately 130,000 clones listed, 90% were seen once. This clone has only a few counts. The target antigen is unknown. Losses at the gene ends were 4 bases for V and 1 base for J; bases not matched to a gene: 7. Germline assignment: CDR1 SGHNT and CDR2 YYREEE (reference sequence). The CDR3 is 17 residues long. Notes on the study in general: Average numbers of expanded clones were greater in CD8+ T cells than in CD4+. Some patients who did not respond also had low normalized T-cell clonal expansion.

Anyone with autoimmune disease history or systemic immunosuppression was excluded. Sequencing used CD4+ or CD8+ T cells sorted from blood, obtained in a trial of the OX40 agonist ivuxolimab. V usage is TRBV5-4 and J usage is TRBJ2-1; TRBD2 agrees at 11 bases. This receptor was identified in an adult with an advanced solid tumor such as melanoma, head and neck, liver or kidney cancer. The CDR3 protein is CASSPGTSGPSYNEQFF. The CDR3 DNA reads as TGTGCCAGCAGCCCTGGGACTAGCGGACCATCCTACAATGAGCAGTTCTTC.